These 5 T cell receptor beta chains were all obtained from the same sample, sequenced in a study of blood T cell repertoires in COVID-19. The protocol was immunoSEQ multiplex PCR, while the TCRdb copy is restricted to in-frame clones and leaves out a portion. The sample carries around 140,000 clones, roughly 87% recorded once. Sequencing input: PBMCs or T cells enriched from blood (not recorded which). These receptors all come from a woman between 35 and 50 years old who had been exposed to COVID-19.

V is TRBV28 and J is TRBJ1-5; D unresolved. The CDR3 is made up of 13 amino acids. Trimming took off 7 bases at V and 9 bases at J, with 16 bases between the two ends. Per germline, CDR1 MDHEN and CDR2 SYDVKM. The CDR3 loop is CASNLEGDGPQHF. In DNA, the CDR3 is TGTGCCAGCAACCTCGAGGGCGATGGGCCCCAGCATTTT. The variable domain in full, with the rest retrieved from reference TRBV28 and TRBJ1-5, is DVKVTQSSRYLVKRTGEKVFLECVQDMDHENMFWYRQDPGLGLRLIYFSYDVKMKEKGDIPEGYSVSREKKERFSLILESASTNQTSMYLCASNLEGDGPQHFGDGTRLSIL.

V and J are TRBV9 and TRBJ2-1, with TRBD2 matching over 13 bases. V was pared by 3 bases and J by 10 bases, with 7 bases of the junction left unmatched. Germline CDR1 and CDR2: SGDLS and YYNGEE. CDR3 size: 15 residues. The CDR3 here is CASSAGLAGAREQFF. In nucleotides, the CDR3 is TGTGCCAGCAGCGCAGGACTAGCGGGAGCACGGGAGCAGTTCTTC.

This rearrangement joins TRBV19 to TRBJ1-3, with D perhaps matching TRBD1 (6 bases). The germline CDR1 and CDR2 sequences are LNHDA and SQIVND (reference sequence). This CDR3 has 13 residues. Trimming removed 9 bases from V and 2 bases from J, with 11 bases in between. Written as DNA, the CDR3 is TGTGCCAGCCAGCAGGGGACTGGAAACACCATATATTTT. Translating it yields CASQQGTGNTIYF.

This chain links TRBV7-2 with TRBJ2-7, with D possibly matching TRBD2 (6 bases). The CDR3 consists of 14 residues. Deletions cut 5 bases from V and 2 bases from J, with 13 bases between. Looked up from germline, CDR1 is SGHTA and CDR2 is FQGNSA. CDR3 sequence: CASSLRGGTYEQYF. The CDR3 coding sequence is TGTGCCAGCAGCCTCAGAGGAGGGACCTACGAGCAGTACTTC. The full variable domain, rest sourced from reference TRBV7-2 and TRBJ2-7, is GAGVSQSPSNKVTEKGKDVELRCDPISGHTALYWYRQSLGQGLEFLIYFQGNSAPDKSGLPSDRFSAERTGGSVSTLTIQRTQQEDSAVYLCASSLRGGTYEQYFGPGTRLTVT.

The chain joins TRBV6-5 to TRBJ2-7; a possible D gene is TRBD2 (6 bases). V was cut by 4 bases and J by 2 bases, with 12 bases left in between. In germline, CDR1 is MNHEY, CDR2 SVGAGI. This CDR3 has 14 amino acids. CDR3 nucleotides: TGTGCCAGCAGTTTAGGAGGGGTTCCCTACGAGCAGTACTTC. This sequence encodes CASSLGGVPYEQYF.